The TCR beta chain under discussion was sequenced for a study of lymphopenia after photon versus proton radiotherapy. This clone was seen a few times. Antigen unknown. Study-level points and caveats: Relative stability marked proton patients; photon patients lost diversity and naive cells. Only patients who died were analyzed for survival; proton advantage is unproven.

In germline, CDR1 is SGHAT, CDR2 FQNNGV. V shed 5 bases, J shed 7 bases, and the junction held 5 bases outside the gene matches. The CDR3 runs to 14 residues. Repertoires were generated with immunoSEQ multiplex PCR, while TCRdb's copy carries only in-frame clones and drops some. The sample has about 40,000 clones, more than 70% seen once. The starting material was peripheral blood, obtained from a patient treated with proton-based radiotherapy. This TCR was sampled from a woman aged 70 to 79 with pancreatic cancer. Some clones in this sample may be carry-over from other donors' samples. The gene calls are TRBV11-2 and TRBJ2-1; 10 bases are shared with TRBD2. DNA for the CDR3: TGTGCCAGCAGCCTAGCGGGAGTGTCGAATGAGCAGTTCTTC. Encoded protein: CASSLAGVSNEQFF. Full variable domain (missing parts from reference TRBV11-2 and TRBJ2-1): EAGVAQSPRYKIIEKRQSVAFWCNPISGHATLYWYQQILGQGPKLLIQFQNNGVVDDSQLPKDRFSAERLKGVDSTLKIQPAKLEDSAVYLCASSLAGVSNEQFFGPGTRLTVL.